These 21 T cell receptor beta chains were all obtained from the same sample, sequenced in a study of cytomegalovirus exposure and HLA in healthy donors. 13 Jbeta primers and 60 Vbeta primers were used for the PCR. Sequenced by immunoSEQ multiplex PCR; TCRdb stores in-frame clones only, minus some. The sample holds some 70,000 clones, approximately 60% seen once. The source material was PBMCs. All receptors derive from a woman aged 45-65 years in good health and CMV-seronegative.

This chain uses TRBV10-1 with TRBJ2-1; 8 bases are a match to TRBD1. Germline V CDR1 and CDR2: WNHNN, SYGVQD (reference sequence). The CDR3 contains 15 residues. J was trimmed by 5 bases and V by 4 bases; bases with no gene match: 7. Here the CDR3 reads CASSGTGLENNEQFF. The CDR3 bases are TGCGCCAGCAGTGGGACAGGGTTGGAGAACAATGAGCAGTTCTTC.

The V gene is TRBV7-9, the J gene TRBJ2-7, with 11 bases fitting TRBD2. This CDR3 is built from 16 residues. V dropped 5 bases and J dropped 3; count of bases not matched to a gene: 9. The germline V gene encodes CDR1 SEHNR and CDR2 FQNEAQ (reference sequence). The CDR3 bases are TGTGCCAGCAGCAGAGGACTAGCGGGCCTCCTCTACGAGCAGTACTTC. As protein: CASSRGLAGLLYEQYF.

The CDR3 sequence is CASSQTGVGEQYF. The CDR3 DNA reads as TGTGCCAGCTCCCAAACAGGGGTCGGCGAGCAGTACTTC. This chain uses TRBV18 with TRBJ2-7, with 7 bases lining up with TRBD1. Germline loops: CDR1 KGHSH, CDR2 LQKENI. Losses at the gene ends were 6 bases for V and 6 bases for J; bases not matched to a gene: 8. The CDR3 spans 13 residues.

The CDR3 DNA sequence: TGTGCCCTTGTGCGGGGGATTACGGTCACTGAAGCTTTCTTT. Translated, it gives CALVRGITVTEAFF. The chain employs TRBV7-2 and TRBJ1-1; maybe TRBD1 (5 bases). Germline CDR1 and CDR2: SGHTA and FQGNSA. The V gene lost 11 bases and the J gene lost 4 bases, with 20 bases spanning the gap. The CDR3 is 14 residues long. Supplemented by reference TRBV7-2 and TRBJ1-1, the full variable domain reads GAGVSQSPSNKVTEKGKDVELRCDPISGHTALYWYRQSLGQGLEFLIYFQGNSAPDKSGLPSDRFSAERTGGSVSTLTIQRTQQEDSAVYLCALVRGITVTEAFFGQGTRLTVV.

The chain is built from TRBV10-3 and TRBJ1-5, with 8 nucleotides matching TRBD1. CDR1 is ENHRY, CDR2 SYGVKD, per germline. The CDR3 extends over 17 amino acids. J lost 1 base, V lost 3 bases, and 8 bases had no gene match. CDR3 in DNA: TGTGCCATCAGTGAATTCAGGGGGCGAGGAAGCAATCAGCCCCAGCATTTT. Translation: CAISEFRGRGSNQPQHF.

This clone appeared a few times. The chain carries TRBV28 and TRBJ2-3, with a weak D call TRBD2 (5 bases). This CDR3 is built from 12 residues. Trimming cost V 11 bases and J 4 bases, with 13 bases left between them. CDR1 and CDR2 from the germline V gene are MDHEN and SYDVKM. The DNA of the CDR3 is TGTGCCGCCGTGGGAGTTTCAGATACGCAGTATTTT. Amino acid sequence: CAAVGVSDTQYF.

The sample holds a few counts of this clone. The genes are TRBV15 and TRBJ2-3; D call uncertain. The CDR3 is made up of 12 amino acids. With 6 bases removed from V and 0 bases from J, the gap between germline ends came to 4 bases. The germline gives CDR1 LNHNV, CDR2 YYDKDF (reference sequence). The chain's CDR3 is CATRASTDTQYF. The CDR3 nucleotides read TGTGCCACCAGGGCTAGCACAGATACGCAGTATTTT.

The rearrangement links TRBV2 to TRBJ2-7; 7 bases are a match to TRBD1. Per germline, CDR1 SNHLY and CDR2 FYNNEI. The length of the CDR3 is 14 residues. J gave up 3 bases and V 4 bases, and 6 bases lay outside the gene matches. CDR3 residues: CASSVGGEVYEQYF. CDR3 bases: TGTGCCAGCAGTGTAGGGGGCGAGGTCTACGAGCAGTACTTC.

V is TRBV7-2 and J is TRBJ2-5, with a weak D call TRBD2 (6 bases). CDR1 and CDR2 (germline): SGHTA, FQGNSA. The CDR3 has 14 residues. V was clipped by 1 base and J by 5 bases, with 11 bases between them. CDR3 residues: CASSLGVRGETQYF. For the CDR3, the DNA is TGTGCCAGCAGCTTAGGTGTGCGGGGCGAGACCCAGTACTTC.

The chain couples TRBV19 to TRBJ1-1, with 8 bases that match TRBD1. This CDR3 is built from 14 residues. V lost 6 bases, J lost 0 bases, and 3 bases stayed unmatched. Germline V gene lookup returns CDR1 LNHDA and CDR2 SQIVND (reference sequence). CDR3 sequence: CASRTGGMNTEAFF. Here the CDR3 DNA reads TGTGCCAGTAGAACAGGGGGTATGAACACTGAAGCTTTCTTT.

DNA of the CDR3: TGTGCCAGCAGCCAAGATGGGGGGGGACGTTATGGCTACACCTTC. It yields the protein CASSQDGGGRYGYTF. This chain uses TRBV4-2 with TRBJ1-2, with D tentatively TRBD1 (5 bases). CDR3 size: 15 residues. Between the trimmed V and J ends, which lost 0 bases and 5 bases, there was a span of 13 bases. CDR1 is LGHNA and CDR2 is YNFKEQ in the germline V gene.

This clone has only a few counts. This rearrangement joins TRBV5-4 to TRBJ1-6; perhaps TRBD1 as D (6 bases). Per germline, CDR1 SGHNT and CDR2 YYREEE (reference sequence). The length of the CDR3 is 12 residues. Deletions cut 4 bases from V and 8 bases from J, with 7 bases between. The CDR3, as DNA: TGTGCCAGCAGCCGACAGGATTCACCCCTCCACTTT. Translating gives CASSRQDSPLHF.

CDR3 DNA: TGTGCCAGCAGCGTCTCCCCGGGGGGGAGCCTTAACACCGGGGAGCTGTTTTTT. Translated, it gives CASSVSPGGSLNTGELFF. The chain is built from TRBV9 and TRBJ2-2, with 8 bases identical to TRBD2. J gave up 2 bases and V 2 bases, and 11 bases lay outside the gene matches. The CDR3 sequence is 18 residues long. Germline loops: CDR1 SGDLS, CDR2 YYNGEE.

This chain connects TRBV28 to TRBJ1-5; maybe TRBD1 (5 bases). The V and J ends lost 2 bases and 0 bases respectively, with 14 bases between them. CDR1 MDHEN and CDR2 SYDVKM come from the germline V gene. The length of the CDR3 is 17 residues. Here the CDR3 reads CASSLVRVDYSNQPQHF. CDR3 sequence (DNA): TGTGCCAGCAGTTTAGTCAGGGTGGATTATAGCAATCAGCCCCAGCATTTT. Variable domain in full (rest from reference TRBV28 and TRBJ1-5): DVKVTQSSRYLVKRTGEKVFLECVQDMDHENMFWYRQDPGLGLRLIYFSYDVKMKEKGDIPEGYSVSREKKERFSLILESASTNQTSMYLCASSLVRVDYSNQPQHFGDGTRLSIL.

The genes are TRBV5-4 and TRBJ2-3; TRBD2 aligns across 8 bases. Germline V gives CDR1 SGHNT, CDR2 YYREEE (reference sequence). This CDR3 has 16 amino acids. V shed 3 bases, J shed 3 bases, and the junction held 9 bases outside the gene matches. The CDR3 here is CASSSTPGGGTDTQYF. The CDR3 DNA reads as TGTGCCAGCAGCTCCACCCCGGGAGGGGGGACAGATACGCAGTATTTT.

As to this clone: Sequence at one end of the junction differs from germline and may be a read error. V is TRBV29-1 and J is TRBJ2-7; TRBD1 matches at 8 bases. This CDR3 region has 13 residues. Per the germline V gene, CDR1 is SQVTM and CDR2 is ANQGSEA. Here the CDR3 reads CSVASAGGNEQYF. CDR3 in DNA: TGCAGTGTTGCTTCGGCAGGGGGCAACGAGCAGTACTTC.

This chain connects TRBV25-1 to TRBJ2-7; D is possibly TRBD1 (5 bases). Germline values: CDR1 MGHDK, CDR2 SYGVNS. This CDR3 has 14 residues. V lost 8 bases and J lost 0, with 14 bases in between. The DNA for the CDR3 is TGTGCCAGCCGCCCTACAGGAAACTCCTACGAGCAGTACTTC. Translated, it gives CASRPTGNSYEQYF.

The chain carries TRBV12-5 and TRBJ2-5, with 11 bases identical to TRBD2. Trimming removed 5 bases from V and 5 bases from J; junction bases left unmatched: 4. In germline, CDR1 is LGHNT, CDR2 FRNRAP. The CDR3 consists of 14 residues. CDR3 DNA: TGTGCTAGTGGTGTCGGGACTAGCGGTGAGACCCAGTACTTC. Its protein product is CASGVGTSGETQYF.

This clone was counted once. The genes are TRBV5-1 and TRBJ2-7; 12 positions agree with TRBD1. Germline trimming cut 5 bases from V and 6 bases from J; bases unmatched to any gene: 6. There are 14 residues in the CDR3. Germline CDR1 and CDR2: SGHRS and YFSETQ. CDR3 DNA: TGCGCCAGCAGGGGCGGGACAGGGGGCGGCGAGCAGTACTTC. It translates to CASRGGTGGGEQYF.

CDR3 nucleotides: TGTGCCAGCTCAAAACAGGGGGCCGGGAGCAATCAGCCCCAGCATTTT. Translated: CASSKQGAGSNQPQHF. V usage is TRBV18 and J usage is TRBJ1-5; 9 positions match TRBD1. Germline-derived CDR1 and CDR2 are KGHSH and LQKENI. Unmatched junction bases numbered 6, after V lost 5 bases and J lost 1 base. CDR3 length: 16 amino acids.

V gene TRBV5-6 combines with J gene TRBJ1-2; the D is unclear. There are 15 residues in the CDR3. Germline assignment: CDR1 SGHDT and CDR2 YYEEEE. Trimming shortened V by 0 bases and J by 2 bases, and 11 bases separated the two germline ends. This CDR3 reads CASSLVDGGNYGYTF. In nucleotides, the CDR3 is TGTGCCAGCAGCTTGGTCGACGGCGGGAACTATGGCTACACCTTC.